One sample yielded the 6 T cell receptor beta chains listed below, sequenced in a study of T-cell memory formation after mild COVID-19. Each CDR3 protein is one row after TCRdb ran MiXCR on the 5' RACE reads. The table includes roughly 560,000 distinct CDR3 sequences, roughly 20% detected once. The sequencing sample was made of PBMCs or a T cell subset sorted from them (not recorded which). The receptors originated from an adult woman who had mild COVID-19 (a few samples of this study predate the infection). Cell type and time point are not known.

J is TRBJ1-5 and V is TRBV7-9; TRBD1 agrees at 12 bases. Germline-derived CDR1 and CDR2 are SEHNR and FQNEAQ (reference sequence). CDR3 length equals 18 residues. Trimming took 0 bases from V and 8 from J; bases not matched to a gene: 11. For the CDR3, the DNA is TGTGCCAGCAGCTTAGCGCCCCGGGACAGGGGGCGCGGTAAGCCCCAGCATTTT. This translates into CASSLAPRDRGRGKPQHF.

This clonotype occurred a few times. V and J are TRBV30 and TRBJ1-1; weak D call: TRBD1 (5 bases). The CDR3 totals 12 residues. Trimming left V 5 bases short and J 4 bases short, with 11 bases between. Per the germline V gene, CDR1 is GTSNPN and CDR2 is SVGIG (reference sequence). CDR3 sequence: CAWFRDRTEAFF. The CDR3 DNA reads TGTGCCTGGTTCAGGGACCGCACTGAAGCTTTCTTT.

This clonotype has more than one count but fewer than ten. The chain recombines TRBV4-1 with TRBJ1-2; 9 bases align to TRBD1. The CDR3 is made up of 15 amino acids. Germline-derived CDR1 and CDR2 are MGHRA and YSYEKL. The trim removed 1 base at V and 1 base at J, leaving 1 base unmatched. Written as DNA, the CDR3 is TGCGCCAGCAGCCAAGGACAGGGGGATAACTATGGCTACACCTTC. This codes for CASSQGQGDNYGYTF.

The chain joins TRBV11-2 to TRBJ2-5; D is perhaps TRBD2 (6 bases). V lost 3 bases and J lost 5, with 10 bases in between. The CDR3 length is 13 residues. The germline V gene encodes CDR1 SGHAT and CDR2 FQNNGV. CDR3 region: CASSFWGDETQYF. The CDR3 nucleotides read TGTGCCAGCAGCTTTTGGGGGGATGAGACCCAGTACTTC.

This clonotype has a handful of counts. The rearrangement joins TRBV2 to TRBJ2-1; the D is unclear. Germline V CDR1 and CDR2: SNHLY, FYNNEI. V gave up 7 bases and J gave up 0 bases, with 7 bases separating them. The CDR3 is 13 amino acids. Here the CDR3 reads CASISSSYNEQFF. DNA for the CDR3: TGTGCCAGCATATCGAGCTCCTACAATGAGCAGTTCTTC. Full variable domain (remainder filled in from reference TRBV2 and TRBJ2-1): EPEVTQTPSHQVTQMGQEVILRCVPISNHLYFYWYRQILGQKVEFLVSFYNNEISEKSEIFDDQFSVERPDGSNFTLKIRSTKLEDSAMYFCASISSSYNEQFFGPGTRLTVL.

This clonotype was counted once. The genes are TRBV20-1 and TRBJ1-4; D gene ambiguous. The germline V and J ends were trimmed by 3 bases and 5 bases, with 10 bases remaining between them. Germline assignment: CDR1 DFQATT and CDR2 SNEGSKA (reference sequence). This CDR3 contains 13 residues. The CDR3 nucleotides are TGCAGTGCTAGCCGTACACGGAATGAAAAACTGTTTTTT. Its protein product is CSASRTRNEKLFF.